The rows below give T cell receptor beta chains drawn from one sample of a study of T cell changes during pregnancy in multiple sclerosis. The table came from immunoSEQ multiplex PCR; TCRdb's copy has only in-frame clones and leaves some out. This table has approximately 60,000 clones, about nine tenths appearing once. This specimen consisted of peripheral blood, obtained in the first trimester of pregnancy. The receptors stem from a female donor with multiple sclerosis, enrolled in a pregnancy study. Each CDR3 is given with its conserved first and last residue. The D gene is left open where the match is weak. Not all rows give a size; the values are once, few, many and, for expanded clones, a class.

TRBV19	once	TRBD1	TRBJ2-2	CASSGLDRGYSGELFF	TGTGCCAGTAGTGGGTTAGACAGGGGATACTCCGGGGAGCTGTTTTTT
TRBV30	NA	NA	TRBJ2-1	CAWTGGLNEQFF	TGTGCCTGGACTGGAGGCCTCAATGAGCAGTTCTTC
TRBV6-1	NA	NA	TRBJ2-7	CASSEGATYEQYF	TGTGCCAGCAGTGAAGGGGCGACCTACGAGCAGTACTTC
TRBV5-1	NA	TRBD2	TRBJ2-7	CASSLGLAGPYEQYF	TGCGCCAGCAGCTTGGGACTAGCGGGTCCCTACGAGCAGTACTTC
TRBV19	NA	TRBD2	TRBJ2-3	CASSITTRLTGGPTDTQYF	TGTGCCAGTAGTATAACAACCCGCTTGACGGGAGGCCCTACAGATACGCAGTATTTT
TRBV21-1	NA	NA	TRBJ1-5	CASSHETSADQPQHF	TGTGCCAGCAGTCATGAAACCTCCGCGGATCAGCCCCAGCATTTT
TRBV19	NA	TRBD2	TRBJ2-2	CASTGLETGELFF	TGTGCCAGTACTGGACTAGAGACCGGGGAGCTGTTTTTT
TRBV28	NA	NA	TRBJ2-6	CASSCGRLDQSRANVLTF	TGTGCCAGCAGTTGTGGGCGCCTTGACCAAAGTCGGGCCAACGTCCTGACTTTC
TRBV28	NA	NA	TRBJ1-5	CASSAQGRHNSINQPQHF	TGTGCCAGCAGTGCTCAGGGGCGCCACAACTCAATAAATCAGCCCCAGCATTTT
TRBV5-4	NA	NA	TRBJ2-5	CASSFGETQYF	TGTGCCAGCAGCTTCGGTGAGACCCAGTACTTC